This T cell receptor (beta chain) was obtained from a study of blood T cell repertoires in COVID-19. Turning to the study itself: From T cells, B-cell-depleted T cells, or PBMCs came the material, which was cDNA or gDNA.

The method was immunoSEQ multiplex PCR; TCRdb's version includes in-frame clones alone and lacks a portion of them. This repertoire shows about 180,000 clones, around 89% found once; its top ten account for approximately 4%. The clonotype comes from a woman aged 25 to 39 with acute or convalescent COVID-19. Sequenced material: peripheral blood.

The CDR3 loop is CASSITGTGGEKLFF. The CDR3 region has the DNA TGTGCCAGTAGTATAACAGGGACAGGGGGTGAAAAACTGTTTTTT. The chain employs TRBV19 and TRBJ1-4, with TRBD1 matching 11 bases. This CDR3 has 15 residues. CDR1 is LNHDA, CDR2 SQIVND, per germline (reference sequence). With 2 bases clipped from V and 7 bases from J, the junction kept 3 bases outside the gene matches.